This T cell receptor beta chain was documented in a study of blood T cell repertoires in COVID-19. Study overall: The United States, Italy and Spain were the sources of the acute and convalescent COVID-19 samples.

As originally analysed: Reference gene primer amplification in the assay estimated nucleated cell counts. The method was immunoSEQ multiplex PCR; TCRdb's version includes in-frame clones alone and lacks a portion of them. V and J calls and clone size are as listed in that table; D and trimming were resolved from the DNA. The sample yields 190,000 or so clones, 80% to 90% seen once. Study members were between about 18 and 89 years old and lived in 20 to 30 US regions. Sequencing was done on a sample of PBMCs or T cells enriched from blood (not recorded which). This TCR was sampled from a woman aged 25 to 39 who had been exposed to COVID-19.

CDR3 coding DNA: TGCAGCGCAATTCTTCGACAGGGCACTAACTATGGCTACACCTTC. Encoded protein: CSAILRQGTNYGYTF. The chain employs TRBV29-1 and TRBJ1-2, with 7 bases fitting TRBD1. The germline gives CDR1 SQVTM, CDR2 ANQGSEA. This CDR3 has 15 residues. V lost 7 bases to trimming and J lost 0 bases; unmatched junction nucleotides: 11.